The next 32 T cell receptor beta chains were all read from a single sample in a study of vaccination and CD4 T cells after COVID-19. Oncomine TCR Beta short-read sequencing was applied to DNA from cultured CD4+ T cells. From the PCR reads, TCRdb called clonotypes with MiXCR, one entry per CDR3 protein. Among approximately 14,000 distinct CDR3 sequences listed, about half were seen once. Treatment reported: 10-day PBMC culture with coronavirus spike peptide pools or control peptides (ViraFEST assay). These TCRs are of unknown antigen specificity. Sequences were obtained from CD4+ T cells from blood, cultured in vitro. Receptor source: a human donor who had recovered from COVID-19.

The CDR3 bases are TGTGCCAGCTCACCAGGGAACACTGAAGCTTTCTTT. Amino acid sequence: CASSPGNTEAFF. The chain carries TRBV18 and TRBJ1-1; D gene unclear. The V gene's germline CDR1 is KGHSH and CDR2 LQKENI. The CDR3 loop spans 12 amino acids. Trimming removed 2 bases at V and 1 base at J, with 2 bases between.

There are a few counts of this clonotype. The chain recombines TRBV28 with TRBJ1-5; 7 nucleotides line up with TRBD1. The CDR3 is made up of 16 amino acids. J lost 2 bases, V lost 2 bases, and 6 bases had no gene match. Looked up from germline, CDR1 is MDHEN and CDR2 is SYDVKM. CDR3 amino acids: CASSLEQGFGNQPQHF. The CDR3 bases are TGTGCCAGCAGTTTAGAACAGGGGTTTGGCAATCAGCCCCAGCATTTT.

This clonotype occurred a few times. The V call is TRBV20-1, the J call TRBJ2-4, with 16 bases matching TRBD2. The germline V gene encodes CDR1 DFQATT and CDR2 SNEGSKA (reference sequence). The trim removed 3 bases at V and 0 bases at J, leaving 2 bases unmatched. This CDR3 has 17 residues. CDR3 protein: CSARGLAGGPAKNIQYF. The CDR3 region has the DNA TGCAGTGCTAGGGGACTAGCGGGAGGGCCAGCCAAAAACATTCAGTACTTC.

J is TRBJ2-7 and V is TRBV6-1, with unresolved D. Germline CDR1 and CDR2: MNHNS and SASEGT. This CDR3 is 13 amino acids long. Trimming left V 9 bases short and J 3 bases short, with 15 bases between. CDR3 sequence reads: CASSIGTFYEQYF. CDR3 bases: TGTGCCAGTAGTATCGGAACCTTCTACGAGCAGTACTTC.

This chain uses TRBV19 with TRBJ2-3, with D possibly being TRBD2 (6 bases). This CDR3 is 15 amino acids long. Germline V CDR1 and CDR2: LNHDA, SQIVND (reference sequence). The ends were cut back, 5 bases at V and 0 bases at J, with 12 bases in the middle. The CDR3 DNA is TGTGCCAGTAGTCGCGGGGAGACTAGCACAGATACGCAGTATTTT. This codes for CASSRGETSTDTQYF.

By share, this clonotype counts as medium-sized. V gene TRBV2 combines with J gene TRBJ2-5, with TRBD2 identical over 7 bases. The germline gives CDR1 SNHLY, CDR2 FYNNEI. V lost 6 bases and J lost 1; bases outside the gene matches: 5. This CDR3 spans 14 amino acids. CDR3 bases: TGTGCCAGCAGGGCTACGGGAGGCCAAGAGACCCAGTACTTC. Translating gives CASRATGGQETQYF. The full variable domain, with the rest looked up from reference TRBV2 and TRBJ2-5, is EPEVTQTPSHQVTQMGQEVILRCVPISNHLYFYWYRQILGQKVEFLVSFYNNEISEKSEIFDDQFSVERPDGSNFTLKIRSTKLEDSAMYFCASRATGGQETQYFGPGTRLLVL.

This clonotype was counted between two and nine times. The J gene is TRBJ1-2, the V gene TRBV7-9; possible D gene TRBD1, 5 bases. The V and J ends lost 4 bases and 8 bases respectively, with 23 bases between them. The CDR3 totals 16 residues. The germline V gene has CDR1 SEHNR and CDR2 FQNEAQ (reference sequence). CDR3 sequence reads: CASSSAQWWGNRGYTF. CDR3 nucleotides: TGTGCCAGCAGCTCCGCTCAGTGGTGGGGGAACCGCGGCTACACCTTC.

The genes are TRBV2 and TRBJ2-1; 10 bases agree with TRBD2. Germline CDR1 is SNHLY and CDR2 is FYNNEI. Germline trimming cut 10 bases from V and 0 bases from J; bases unmatched to any gene: 18. CDR3 size: 19 residues. CDR3 residues: CATQDYGLAEKSSYNEQFF. The CDR3 nucleotides read TGTGCCACCCAAGACTATGGACTAGCGGAAAAGAGCTCCTACAATGAGCAGTTCTTC.

V and J are TRBV2 and TRBJ2-7; D may correspond to TRBD1 or TRBD2 (6 bases each). Germline V gene data show CDR1 as SNHLY and CDR2 as FYNNEI. V was cut by 6 bases and J by 0 bases, with 12 bases left in between. This CDR3 has 14 residues. The CDR3 DNA follows: TGTGCCAGCAGGAACGGGGGCCTCTCCTACGAGCAGTACTTC. It translates to CASRNGGLSYEQYF.

This clonotype has just a few counts. This rearrangement joins TRBV11-3 to TRBJ1-1; no clear D gene. Germline assignment: CDR1 SGHNT and CDR2 YENEEA. The CDR3 has 13 amino acids. V lost 4 bases and J 3 bases, leaving 9 bases between the germline ends. CDR3 sequence: CASSSGQDTEAFF. The CDR3 DNA follows: TGTGCCAGCAGCTCCGGGCAGGACACTGAAGCTTTCTTT. Complete variable domain (other parts from reference TRBV11-3 and TRBJ1-1): EAGVVQSPRYKIIEKKQPVAFWCNPISGHNTLYWYLQNLGQGPELLIRYENEEAVDDSQLPKDRFSAERLKGVDSTLKIQPAELGDSAVYLCASSSGQDTEAFFGQGTRLTVV.

The rearrangement uses TRBV20-1 and TRBJ1-2; the D is unclear. Germline assignment: CDR1 DFQATT and CDR2 SNEGSKA (reference sequence). The CDR3 consists of 14 residues. The V and J ends lost 3 bases and 4 bases respectively, with 15 bases between them. CDR3 nucleotides: TGCAGTGCTAGGGGCAGAAAAGGGTTCTATGGCTACACCTTC. The encoded protein is CSARGRKGFYGYTF.

The chain employs TRBV20-1 and TRBJ1-2, with 8 bases that match TRBD1. Losses at the gene ends were 7 bases for V and 7 bases for J; bases not matched to a gene: 8. The CDR3 spans 12 residues. The V gene's germline CDR1 is DFQATT and CDR2 SNEGSKA (reference sequence). CDR3 amino acids: CSVDRGNRGYTF. Written as DNA, the CDR3 is TGCAGTGTAGACAGGGGAAATCGTGGCTACACCTTC.

This clonotype was seen just once. The rearrangement links TRBV20-1 to TRBJ1-1; a weak D match, TRBD1 (5 bases). Looked up from germline, CDR1 is DFQATT and CDR2 is SNEGSKA (reference sequence). V was pared by 3 bases and J by 4 bases, with 9 bases between. This CDR3 has 12 amino acids. Here the CDR3 reads CSASSRVTEAFF. For the CDR3, the DNA is TGCAGTGCTAGTAGCAGGGTCACTGAAGCTTTCTTT.

The rearrangement links TRBV14 to TRBJ2-5, with 11 bases fitting TRBD2. The CDR3 covers 14 residues. Germline-derived CDR1 and CDR2 are SGHDN and FVKESK. V shed 4 bases and J 5 bases; nucleotides not matched to a gene: 3. This CDR3 is CASSRLAGWETQYF. CDR3 sequence (DNA): TGTGCCAGCAGCCGACTAGCGGGGTGGGAGACCCAGTACTTC.

The rearrangement links TRBV20-1 to TRBJ2-1; D could derive from TRBD1 or TRBD2 (5 bases each). Trimming pared 3 bases from V and 8 bases from J, leaving 20 bases between. From germline, CDR1 is DFQATT and CDR2 SNEGSKA (reference sequence). This CDR3 is built from 15 residues. The CDR3 DNA reads TGCAGTGCTAGCCGCCGGGACCCACAACAGGATGAGCAGTTCTTC. This translates into CSASRRDPQQDEQFF.

The chain's CDR3 is CASSGQVNTEAFF. In DNA, the CDR3 is TGTGCCAGCAGCGGACAGGTGAACACTGAAGCTTTCTTT. The chain is built from TRBV5-4 and TRBJ1-1, with 7 bases matching TRBD1. CDR1 is SGHNT, CDR2 YYREEE, per germline (reference sequence). The CDR3 has 13 residues. The V gene end was trimmed by 4 bases and the J gene end by 0 bases; junction bases not matched to a gene: 0.

The chain combines TRBV19 with TRBJ2-1; 7 positions agree with TRBD2. The CDR3 runs 13 residues. V dropped 4 bases and J dropped 6; count of bases not matched to a gene: 3. Germline loops: CDR1 LNHDA, CDR2 SQIVND (reference sequence). CDR3 in amino acids: CASSTGLFNEQFF. CDR3 in DNA: TGTGCCAGTAGTACGGGACTATTCAATGAGCAGTTCTTC.

This clonotype was detected only a few times. The rearrangement uses TRBV7-2 and TRBJ1-1; no reliable D call. Germline V gene sequence: CDR1 SGHTA, CDR2 FQGNSA. V lost 5 bases to trimming and J lost 0 bases, with 13 bases between them. The CDR3 is 15 amino acids. The CDR3 loop is CASSLSALMNTEAFF. CDR3 sequence (DNA): TGTGCCAGCAGCCTCTCGGCCCTTATGAACACTGAAGCTTTCTTT.

The sample holds a few counts of this clonotype. The genes are TRBV7-9 and TRBJ2-2; TRBD2 aligns across 14 bases. CDR3 length: 21 residues. Losses at the gene ends were 4 bases for V and 1 base for J; bases not matched to a gene: 14. The germline V gene encodes CDR1 SEHNR and CDR2 FQNEAQ (reference sequence). This CDR3 reads CASSSRRRGLAGVWNTGELFF. The CDR3, as DNA: TGTGCCAGCAGCTCGAGAAGGCGGGGACTAGCGGGAGTTTGGAACACCGGGGAGCTGTTTTTT.

The chain joins TRBV6-4 to TRBJ2-3, with D unresolved. With 3 bases removed from V and 2 bases from J, the gap between germline ends came to 9 bases. Germline assignment: CDR1 MRHNA and CDR2 SNTAGT. The CDR3 is 14 residues long. The CDR3: CASSEDGSTDTQYF. CDR3 nucleotide sequence: TGTGCCAGCAGTGAAGATGGATCCACAGATACGCAGTATTTT.

This clonotype was seen more than once but under ten times. The V call is TRBV30, the J call TRBJ2-5; D may correspond to TRBD1 or TRBD2 (5 bases each). The germline V gene encodes CDR1 GTSNPN and CDR2 SVGIG (reference sequence). The CDR3 runs to 13 residues. Trimming stripped 0 bases from V and 5 bases from J, with 10 bases between. The CDR3 DNA is TGTGCCTGGAGTGTAGGATGGGGGGAGACCCAGTACTTC. Translation gives CAWSVGWGETQYF.

CDR3 in amino acids: CASMTSPVRVDQPQHF. CDR3 DNA: TGTGCCAGCATGACATCTCCTGTCAGGGTTGATCAGCCCCAGCATTTT. The chain carries TRBV6-1 and TRBJ1-5; D is perhaps TRBD1 (5 bases). Germline V gene lookup returns CDR1 MNHNS and CDR2 SASEGT. The V end was cut by 7 bases, the J end by 5 bases, with 21 bases between. This CDR3 contains 16 residues.

The chain recombines TRBV20-1 with TRBJ2-2; 15 bases line up with TRBD2. The CDR3 totals 20 residues. The V segment lost 3 bases and the J segment 6 bases; nucleotides outside the gene matches: 17. Germline V CDR1 and CDR2: DFQATT, SNEGSKA (reference sequence). CDR3 region: CSASFGLAGGPDALSGELFF. The DNA for the CDR3 is TGCAGTGCTAGTTTTGGACTAGCGGGAGGGCCGGACGCCCTCTCCGGGGAGCTGTTTTTT.

The J gene is TRBJ2-3, the V gene TRBV29-1, with 10 bases aligning to TRBD2. CDR3 size: 14 residues. Germline lookup yields CDR1 SQVTM and CDR2 ANQGSEA. The V segment lost 5 bases and the J segment 5 bases; nucleotides outside the gene matches: 7. In DNA, the CDR3 is TGCAGCGTTAAAAGGGCTAGCGGGAGAGATACGCAGTATTTT. It yields the protein CSVKRASGRDTQYF.

This clonotype is medium-sized by share. The genes are TRBV19 and TRBJ1-1; 9 nucleotides agree with TRBD1. After removal of 10 bases from V and 0 bases from J, the junction contained 3 bases not matched to a gene. Germline loops: CDR1 LNHDA, CDR2 SQIVND (reference sequence). The CDR3 extends over 13 amino acids. The CDR3: CATRTGVNTEAFF. The CDR3 coding sequence is TGTGCCACTAGGACAGGGGTGAACACTGAAGCTTTCTTT.

This clonotype was seen a few times. The V and J genes are TRBV20-1 and TRBJ2-7; 9 bases are a match to TRBD2. Germline V gene data show CDR1 as DFQATT and CDR2 as SNEGSKA (reference sequence). V shed 5 bases, J shed 1 base, and the junction held 6 bases outside the gene matches. This CDR3 comprises 14 residues. DNA of the CDR3: TGCAGTGCTCCGACTAGCGGCGATTCCTACGAGCAGTACTTC. Residues: CSAPTSGDSYEQYF.

The CDR3 coding sequence is TGTGCCAGCAAAGGGACAGGGCGATCCTACGAGCAGTACTTC. Residues: CASKGTGRSYEQYF. The chain carries TRBV28 and TRBJ2-7; 9 bases match TRBD1. CDR1 and CDR2 (germline): MDHEN, SYDVKM. J was trimmed by 1 base and V by 7 bases; bases with no gene match: 5. CDR3 size: 14 residues.

V and J are TRBV6-1 and TRBJ2-3; D perhaps matches TRBD2 (5 bases). CDR1 and CDR2 (germline): MNHNS, SASEGT. This CDR3 spans 17 amino acids. Trimming cost V 3 bases and J 4 bases, with 20 bases left between them. The CDR3 loop is CASSDSWTASGADTQYF. The CDR3 DNA is TGTGCCAGCAGTGATAGCTGGACCGCCTCCGGGGCAGATACGCAGTATTTT.

The chain has TRBV19 and TRBJ1-1; D call uncertain. V gave up 8 bases and J gave up 3 bases, with 10 bases separating them. Germline CDR1 LNHDA, CDR2 SQIVND (reference sequence). The CDR3 runs to 12 residues. The CDR3 DNA follows: TGTGCCAGTTCCGGGAGGGACACTGAAGCTTTCTTT. Amino acid sequence: CASSGRDTEAFF. Complete variable domain (other parts from reference TRBV19 and TRBJ1-1): DGGITQSPKYLFRKEGQNVTLSCEQNLNHDAMYWYRQDPGQGLRLIYYSQIVNDFQKGDIAEGYSVSREKKESFPLTVTSAQKNPTAFYLCASSGRDTEAFFGQGTRLTVV.

This sequence joins TRBV19 and TRBJ1-6, with D uncertain. The CDR3 runs 15 residues. Germline V gene lookup returns CDR1 LNHDA and CDR2 SQIVND (reference sequence). The germline V and J ends were trimmed by 3 bases and 8 bases, with 14 bases remaining between them. The CDR3 region is CASSITPGMHSPLHF. The CDR3 DNA reads TGTGCCAGTAGTATTACGCCCGGGATGCATTCACCCCTCCACTTT.

This clonotype came up a few times. The rearrangement joins TRBV6-1 to TRBJ1-6; no firm D call. Germline V gene data show CDR1 as MNHNS and CDR2 as SASEGT. CDR3 size: 13 residues. V was trimmed by 0 bases and J by 10 bases, leaving 7 bases between them. The CDR3 coding sequence is TGTGCCAGCAGTGAAGCGGAGAGCTCACCCCTCCACTTT. Encoded protein: CASSEAESSPLHF.

This clonotype turned up a few times. The chain recombines TRBV20-1 with TRBJ2-3, with TRBD2 matching over 12 bases. The CDR3 runs to 14 residues. The junction had 3 bases not matched to a gene; V was cut back by 6 bases and J by 2 bases. The V gene's germline CDR1 is DFQATT and CDR2 SNEGSKA (reference sequence). This CDR3 is CSATSGGYTDTQYF. CDR3 sequence (DNA): TGCAGTGCCACTAGCGGGGGGTACACAGATACGCAGTATTTT.